This TCR beta chain was sequenced during a study of blood T cells in healthy people across ages. This CDR3 region has 14 residues. CDR1 and CDR2 (germline): LGHDT, YNNKEL (reference sequence). J gave up 7 bases and V 5 bases, and 6 bases lay outside the gene matches. A second PCR, run for about 6 to 12 cycles, used a sample-barcoded 5' primer plus a J-beta primer mix. TCRdb called the 5' RACE reads again in MiXCR, with one record for every CDR3 protein. Among over 550,000 distinct CDR3 sequences listed, approximately 30% were seen once. The chain is built from TRBV3-1 and TRBJ2-5, with 11 bases aligning to TRBD2. This receptor was obtained from a woman aged 80 or over in good health. Sequencing was done on a sample of blood. The chain's CDR3 is CASSAGLAERTQYF. The CDR3 DNA reads TGTGCCAGCAGCGCGGGACTAGCGGAGCGGACCCAGTACTTC.